Described below is a single TCR beta chain sequence and its context. The target antigen is unknown. In germline, CDR1 is SGHVS, CDR2 FNYEAQ. Trimming removed 1 base at V and 5 bases at J, with 11 bases between. The CDR3 spans 14 residues. These data belong to a study of T cell repertoires in aging, cancer and after chemotherapy. The template was genomic DNA from peripheral blood, not RNA. General observations from the study: The repertoire data cannot show anything about immunological memory following chemotherapy. Untreated cancer patients had significantly lower blood TCR diversity than age-matched healthy donors. Across the chemotherapy interval, each cancer cohort showed higher median generation probability, suggesting thymic rebound. Healthy donors lost TCR diversity with age mainly through richness, cancer patients through richness and evenness.

TRB rearrangements spanning V, D and J were amplified using mixed TRB-A/B primers. TCRdb re-derived calls from the multiplex PCR reads in MiXCR, one entry per CDR3 protein. Of around 5,100 distinct CDR3 sequences listed, roughly a quarter were seen once; the top ten hold around 10%. Sequences were obtained from blood. The TCR was taken from a human donor with a solid tumor. The chain links TRBV7-6 to TRBJ2-5; D is tentatively TRBD1 or TRBD2 (5 bases each). CDR3: CASSLGGVGETQYF. The CDR3 coding sequence is TGTGCCAGCAGCTTAGGAGGGGTTGGGGAGACCCAGTACTTC.